Listed below are T cell receptor beta chains from one sample, sequenced in a study of T-cell memory formation after mild COVID-19. TCRdb reanalysed the 5' RACE reads using MiXCR and keeps one entry per CDR3 protein. The repertoire includes around 370,000 distinct CDR3 sequences, approximately 21% of them detected once, and around an eighth sits in the top ten. The sequencing sample was made of PBMCs or a T cell subset sorted from them (not recorded which). Receptors were obtained from an adult woman who had mild COVID-19 (a few samples of this study predate the infection). Cell type and time point are not known. Each CDR3 is given with its conserved first and last residue. A D gene is named only where the DNA matches it firmly. Rows give clone size only sometimes, using once, few, many, or a class for an expanded clone.

v_call: TRBV29-1; j_call: TRBJ1-1; clone_size: many; cdr3_length: 16; d_call: TRBD1; cdr3_nt: TGCAGCGTTGTTTTCCCGGGACAGGGGACGAACACTGAAGCTTTCTTT; cdr3_aa: CSVVFPGQGTNTEAFF
v_call: TRBV6-5; j_call: TRBJ2-5; clone_size: few; cdr3_length: 13; d_call: -; cdr3_nt: TGTGCCAGCAGTTACGGCGGGAAAGAGACCCAGTACTTC; cdr3_aa: CASSYGGKETQYF
v_call: TRBV5-1; j_call: TRBJ2-1; clone_size: -; cdr3_length: 15; d_call: -; cdr3_nt: TGCGCCAGCAGCTTTACAGGGATATCCTACAATGAGCAGTTCTTC; cdr3_aa: CASSFTGISYNEQFF
v_call: TRBV12-3/TRBV12-4; j_call: TRBJ1-3; clone_size: few; cdr3_length: 14; d_call: -; cdr3_nt: TGTGCCAGCAGTCCAAGCGGGAGTTCGAACACCATATATTTT; cdr3_aa: CASSPSGSSNTIYF
v_call: TRBV2; j_call: TRBJ2-1; clone_size: few; cdr3_length: 14; d_call: -; cdr3_nt: TGTGCCAGCAGTTTACAGGGAAGGTACAATGAGCAGTTCTTC; cdr3_aa: CASSLQGRYNEQFF
v_call: TRBV20-1; j_call: TRBJ1-1; clone_size: few; cdr3_length: 13; d_call: -; cdr3_nt: TGCAGTGCTAGAGTTGGGGGGGCGCGAAGAGCTTTCTTT; cdr3_aa: CSARVGGARRAFF
v_call: TRBV7-8; j_call: TRBJ2-1; clone_size: -; cdr3_length: 15; d_call: -; cdr3_nt: TGTGCCAGCAGCTTACGAGGTCCCCAGGCCGATGAGCAGTTCTTC; cdr3_aa: CASSLRGPQADEQFF
v_call: TRBV27; j_call: TRBJ2-3; clone_size: few; cdr3_length: 15; d_call: TRBD2; cdr3_nt: TGTGCCAGCAGGGTAGCGGGGGGCCCCGCAGATACGCAGTATTTT; cdr3_aa: CASRVAGGPADTQYF
v_call: TRBV24-1; j_call: TRBJ2-6; clone_size: many; cdr3_length: 15; d_call: TRBD2; cdr3_nt: TGTGCCACCAGTTGGGGGGGCTCTGGGGCCAACGTCCTGACTTTC; cdr3_aa: CATSWGGSGANVLTF
v_call: TRBV13; j_call: TRBJ2-3; clone_size: many; cdr3_length: 15; d_call: TRBD1; cdr3_nt: TGTGCCAGCAGCCTGGACAGGGTTGGCACAGATACGCAGTATTTT; cdr3_aa: CASSLDRVGTDTQYF
v_call: TRBV12-3/TRBV12-4; j_call: TRBJ1-1; clone_size: many; cdr3_length: 13; d_call: -; cdr3_nt: TGTGCCAGCAGCCGACAACCGGGCCCCGGAGCTTTCTTT; cdr3_aa: CASSRQPGPGAFF
v_call: TRBV4-2; j_call: TRBJ2-1; clone_size: few; cdr3_length: 18; d_call: TRBD2; cdr3_nt: TGTGCCAGCAGCCGGGGACTAGCGGGAGGGCTAGGTCACAATGAGCAGTTCTTC; cdr3_aa: CASSRGLAGGLGHNEQFF
v_call: TRBV11-3; j_call: TRBJ2-3; clone_size: -; cdr3_length: 15; d_call: -; cdr3_nt: TGTGCCAGCAGCCAACTAGTAGTCGACACAGATACGCAGTATTTT; cdr3_aa: CASSQLVVDTDTQYF
v_call: TRBV21-1; j_call: TRBJ2-5; clone_size: few; cdr3_length: 16; d_call: -; cdr3_nt: TGTGCCAGCAGCCCCCGGGACAGGGAGTTTTGGGAGACCCAGTACTTC; cdr3_aa: CASSPRDREFWETQYF
v_call: TRBV19; j_call: TRBJ2-6; clone_size: -; cdr3_length: 17; d_call: -; cdr3_nt: TGTGCCAGTAGTCCGGACCCCCGGACATCTGGGGCCAACGTCCTGACTTTC; cdr3_aa: CASSPDPRTSGANVLTF
v_call: TRBV29-1; j_call: TRBJ2-1; clone_size: -; cdr3_length: 15; d_call: -; cdr3_nt: TGCAGCGTCCTCAGTACAGGGAATATCTACAATGAGCAGTTCTTC; cdr3_aa: CSVLSTGNIYNEQFF
v_call: TRBV9; j_call: TRBJ2-1; clone_size: many; cdr3_length: 15; d_call: -; cdr3_nt: TGTGCCAGCAGCGAAACACCTAGCTCCTACAATGAGCAGTTCTTC; cdr3_aa: CASSETPSSYNEQFF
v_call: TRBV5-1; j_call: TRBJ2-4; clone_size: few; cdr3_length: 16; d_call: -; cdr3_nt: TGCGCCAGCAGCTCAGAGACAGCCCGATCCAAAAACATTCAGTACTTC; cdr3_aa: CASSSETARSKNIQYF
v_call: TRBV11-2; j_call: TRBJ2-1; clone_size: -; cdr3_length: 15; d_call: -; cdr3_nt: TGTGCCAGCAGCTTAGACAGGATTTCCTACAATGAGCAGTTCTTC; cdr3_aa: CASSLDRISYNEQFF
v_call: TRBV5-1; j_call: TRBJ2-5; clone_size: -; cdr3_length: 12; d_call: -; cdr3_nt: TGCGCCAGCAGCCCCCCGGGCGGGACCCAGTACTTC; cdr3_aa: CASSPPGGTQYF
v_call: TRBV4-1; j_call: TRBJ2-7; clone_size: -; cdr3_length: 14; d_call: -; cdr3_nt: TGCGCCAGCAGCCAAGTTTCACAGTCCTACGAGCAGTACTTC; cdr3_aa: CASSQVSQSYEQYF
v_call: TRBV4-3; j_call: TRBJ2-3; clone_size: few; cdr3_length: 15; d_call: -; cdr3_nt: TGCGCCAGCAGCCAAGAGTGGGCTAGCACAGATACGCAGTATTTT; cdr3_aa: CASSQEWASTDTQYF
v_call: TRBV6-2/TRBV6-3; j_call: TRBJ2-3; clone_size: -; cdr3_length: 15; d_call: TRBD1; cdr3_nt: TGTGCCAGCAGTTACTCGACAGGGAGCACAGATACGCAGTATTTT; cdr3_aa: CASSYSTGSTDTQYF
v_call: TRBV18; j_call: TRBJ1-1; clone_size: -; cdr3_length: 15; d_call: -; cdr3_nt: TGTGCCAGCTCACCGTATGGGGTTGTGAACACTGAAGCTTTCTTT; cdr3_aa: CASSPYGVVNTEAFF
v_call: TRBV7-6; j_call: TRBJ1-5; clone_size: -; cdr3_length: 12; d_call: -; cdr3_nt: TGTGCCAGGGCGCCTTGGGGACAGCCCCAGCATTTT; cdr3_aa: CARAPWGQPQHF
v_call: TRBV7-6; j_call: TRBJ1-5; clone_size: few; cdr3_length: 14; d_call: -; cdr3_nt: TGTGCCAGCAGCTTACAGCAGAGCAATCAGCCCCAGCATTTT; cdr3_aa: CASSLQQSNQPQHF
v_call: TRBV9; j_call: TRBJ2-3; clone_size: -; cdr3_length: 19; d_call: TRBD2; cdr3_nt: TGTGCCAGCAGCGACCCCCTACATCCTAGCGGGGAGCCCACAGATACGCAGTATTTT; cdr3_aa: CASSDPLHPSGEPTDTQYF
v_call: TRBV15; j_call: TRBJ2-1; clone_size: once; cdr3_length: 13; d_call: -; cdr3_nt: TGTGCCACCGGGGATTCATTCTACAATGAGCAGTTCTTC; cdr3_aa: CATGDSFYNEQFF
v_call: TRBV5-1; j_call: TRBJ2-7; clone_size: -; cdr3_length: 13; d_call: -; cdr3_nt: TGCGCCAGCAGTGAGGGGGGTACCTACGAGCAGTACTTC; cdr3_aa: CASSEGGTYEQYF
v_call: TRBV6-2/TRBV6-3; j_call: TRBJ2-2; clone_size: few; cdr3_length: 16; d_call: TRBD1; cdr3_nt: TGTGCCAGCAGTCGCTTGCAGGGGGCAGGCACCGGGGAGCTGTTTTTT; cdr3_aa: CASSRLQGAGTGELFF
v_call: TRBV7-9; j_call: TRBJ2-3; clone_size: few; cdr3_length: 14; d_call: TRBD1; cdr3_nt: TGTGCCAGCAGCTTACTAGGGGGCGGAGATACGCAGTATTTT; cdr3_aa: CASSLLGGGDTQYF
v_call: TRBV6-2/TRBV6-3; j_call: TRBJ2-3; clone_size: -; cdr3_length: 12; d_call: -; cdr3_nt: TGTGCCAGCAGTAAGATGACAGATACGCAGTATTTT; cdr3_aa: CASSKMTDTQYF
v_call: TRBV5-1; j_call: TRBJ2-3; clone_size: -; cdr3_length: 16; d_call: -; cdr3_nt: TGCGCCAGCAGCCCTACGGTGGGGGGGCGCCCAGATACGCAGTATTTT; cdr3_aa: CASSPTVGGRPDTQYF
v_call: TRBV3-1; j_call: TRBJ2-7; clone_size: few; cdr3_length: 15; d_call: TRBD1; cdr3_nt: TGTGCCAGCAGCCAACGGACAGGGGCCTCCTACGAGCAGTACTTC; cdr3_aa: CASSQRTGASYEQYF
v_call: TRBV5-1; j_call: TRBJ2-2; clone_size: many; cdr3_length: 17; d_call: TRBD1; cdr3_nt: TGCGCCAGCAGCTTGGATGTGTGGCAGGGGGTCACCGGGGAGCTGTTTTTT; cdr3_aa: CASSLDVWQGVTGELFF
v_call: TRBV6-2/TRBV6-3; j_call: TRBJ2-7; clone_size: few; cdr3_length: 13; d_call: -; cdr3_nt: TGTGCCAGCGAGTCCAGGGTTACCTACGAGCAGTACTTC; cdr3_aa: CASESRVTYEQYF
v_call: TRBV15; j_call: TRBJ2-5; clone_size: few; cdr3_length: 16; d_call: TRBD2; cdr3_nt: TGTGCCACCAGCACCCTAGCGGCGGGAGCTTGGGAGACCCAGTACTTC; cdr3_aa: CATSTLAAGAWETQYF
v_call: TRBV5-1; j_call: TRBJ1-2; clone_size: few; cdr3_length: 13; d_call: TRBD1; cdr3_nt: TGCGCCAGCAGCGCAGGGGGGATGATAGGCTACACCTTC; cdr3_aa: CASSAGGMIGYTF
v_call: TRBV2; j_call: TRBJ2-7; clone_size: -; cdr3_length: 15; d_call: -; cdr3_nt: TGTGCCAGCAGTGAGGGAGGACAGCTCTCCTACGAGCAGTACTTC; cdr3_aa: CASSEGGQLSYEQYF
v_call: TRBV12-3/TRBV12-4; j_call: TRBJ1-1; clone_size: -; cdr3_length: 16; d_call: TRBD1; cdr3_nt: TGTGCCAGCAGTTTCTCCGTCGGGACAGGGGGCACTGAAGCTTTCTTT; cdr3_aa: CASSFSVGTGGTEAFF
v_call: TRBV18; j_call: TRBJ2-2; clone_size: -; cdr3_length: 15; d_call: TRBD2; cdr3_nt: TGTGCCAGCTCTCTTCTAGCGGACTTTACCGGGGAGCTGTTTTTT; cdr3_aa: CASSLLADFTGELFF
v_call: TRBV20-1; j_call: TRBJ1-5; clone_size: -; cdr3_length: 15; d_call: -; cdr3_nt: TGCAGTGCTAGAGTGGGGGTCGGTGGCAATCAGCCCCAGCATTTT; cdr3_aa: CSARVGVGGNQPQHF
v_call: TRBV5-1; j_call: TRBJ1-2; clone_size: -; cdr3_length: 14; d_call: -; cdr3_nt: TGCGCCAGCAGCCGAACAGCGGGGGTTAGAGGCTACACCTTC; cdr3_aa: CASSRTAGVRGYTF
v_call: TRBV10-3; j_call: TRBJ2-7; clone_size: -; cdr3_length: 13; d_call: TRBD1; cdr3_nt: TGTGCCATCAGTGGGACAGGGGTGGACGAGCAGTACTTC; cdr3_aa: CAISGTGVDEQYF
v_call: TRBV4-1; j_call: TRBJ2-7; clone_size: -; cdr3_length: 15; d_call: TRBD1; cdr3_nt: TGCGCCAGCAGCCAGGGAGAGGGGGCCTACTACGAGCAGTACTTC; cdr3_aa: CASSQGEGAYYEQYF
v_call: TRBV4-2; j_call: TRBJ2-5; clone_size: few; cdr3_length: 14; d_call: -; cdr3_nt: TGTGCCAGCAGCCAAGCGGGCTCTCAAGAGACCCAGTACTTC; cdr3_aa: CASSQAGSQETQYF
v_call: TRBV4-3; j_call: TRBJ2-3; clone_size: -; cdr3_length: 17; d_call: -; cdr3_nt: TGCGCCAGCAGCCAAGATCGGCCCAGCGCTTGGACAGATACGCAGTATTTT; cdr3_aa: CASSQDRPSAWTDTQYF
v_call: TRBV29-1; j_call: TRBJ2-1; clone_size: few; cdr3_length: 13; d_call: TRBD2; cdr3_nt: TGCAGCGTCCCCGGACTAGCTAGCTATGAGCAGTTCTTC; cdr3_aa: CSVPGLASYEQFF
v_call: TRBV10-3; j_call: TRBJ1-1; clone_size: -; cdr3_length: 15; d_call: TRBD1; cdr3_nt: TGTGCCATCAGTGACCCGGGACAGGGGAGGACTGAAGCTTTCTTT; cdr3_aa: CAISDPGQGRTEAFF
v_call: TRBV12-3/TRBV12-4; j_call: TRBJ2-2; clone_size: -; cdr3_length: 13; d_call: -; cdr3_nt: TGTGCCAGCAGTTTAGCGATTCCCGGGGAGCTGTTTTTT; cdr3_aa: CASSLAIPGELFF
v_call: TRBV7-2; j_call: TRBJ2-3; clone_size: few; cdr3_length: 14; d_call: -; cdr3_nt: TGTGCCAGCAGCTCGACTGCATCACGGGCTGCGCAGTATTTT; cdr3_aa: CASSSTASRAAQYF
v_call: TRBV19; j_call: TRBJ2-7; clone_size: -; cdr3_length: 15; d_call: -; cdr3_nt: TGTGCCAGTAGTATAGTGGCGGGTCTCTCCTACGAGCAGTACTTC; cdr3_aa: CASSIVAGLSYEQYF
v_call: TRBV27; j_call: TRBJ2-7; clone_size: few; cdr3_length: 14; d_call: TRBD1; cdr3_nt: TGTGCCAGCAATGAACAGGGGTTCTCCTACGAGCAGTACTTC; cdr3_aa: CASNEQGFSYEQYF
v_call: TRBV20-1; j_call: TRBJ1-1; clone_size: -; cdr3_length: 14; d_call: -; cdr3_nt: TGCAGTGCTAGAGGTCGGGGGCGCCACACTGAAGCTTTCTTT; cdr3_aa: CSARGRGRHTEAFF
v_call: TRBV9; j_call: TRBJ2-1; clone_size: -; cdr3_length: 15; d_call: -; cdr3_nt: TGTGCCAGCTCGGAGGGTCTTAGCTCCTACAATGAGCAGTTCTTC; cdr3_aa: CASSEGLSSYNEQFF
v_call: TRBV2; j_call: TRBJ1-4; clone_size: -; cdr3_length: 11; d_call: -; cdr3_nt: TGTGCCAGCAAGGAGATGGAAAAACTGTTTTTT; cdr3_aa: CASKEMEKLFF
v_call: TRBV6-6; j_call: TRBJ2-6; clone_size: many; cdr3_length: 18; d_call: -; cdr3_nt: TGTGCCAGCAGTTACACGGGCAGGGGCCTCTCTGGGGCCAACGTCCTGACTTTC; cdr3_aa: CASSYTGRGLSGANVLTF
v_call: TRBV20-1; j_call: TRBJ2-7; clone_size: -; cdr3_length: 14; d_call: TRBD1; cdr3_nt: TGCAGTGCTAGAGACGGGACAGGGGGGAGCGGGCAGTACTTC; cdr3_aa: CSARDGTGGSGQYF
v_call: TRBV27; j_call: TRBJ2-4; clone_size: -; cdr3_length: 14; d_call: -; cdr3_nt: TGTGCCAGCAGTTTAAATGGGGCCAAAAACATTCAGTACTTC; cdr3_aa: CASSLNGAKNIQYF
v_call: TRBV12-3/TRBV12-4; j_call: TRBJ1-1; clone_size: many; cdr3_length: 13; d_call: -; cdr3_nt: TGTGCCAGCAGCCAATACAGGAACACTGAAGCTTTCTTT; cdr3_aa: CASSQYRNTEAFF